This TCR beta chain was identified during a study of shared clonotypes between healthy human individuals. Sequencing used immunoSEQ multiplex PCR; TCRdb keeps in-frame clones, though not all of them. The sample consists of about 490,000 clones, about 78% of them appearing once. Trimming took off 6 bases at V and 3 bases at J, with 10 bases between the two ends. Germline V gene lookup returns CDR1 MNHEY and CDR2 SVGAGI. The CDR3 loop spans 13 amino acids. This sequence originates from a woman in her thirties or forties in good health. Some clones in this sample may be carry-over from other donors' samples. The chain recombines TRBV6-5 with TRBJ2-3, with D possibly TRBD2 on 5 matching bases. The sample consisted of PBMCs. This CDR3 is CASRALVTDTQYF. CDR3 nucleotides: TGTGCCAGCAGGGCACTAGTTACAGATACGCAGTATTTT.